Presented here are 26 T cell receptor beta chains from one specimen sequenced in a study of breast tumors, draining lymph nodes, adjacent tissues. TCRdb fed the multiplex PCR reads into MiXCR, producing one record per CDR3 protein. The repertoire consists of approximately 100,000 distinct CDR3 sequences, with about 20% occurring once and the leading ten covering approximately 1.2%. Samples came from axillary lymph nodes draining the breast cancer. Sample: axillary lymph node tissue. Receptor source: a female donor with breast cancer. Some clones in this sample may be carry-over from other donors' samples.

This sequence joins TRBV5-4 and TRBJ2-7; 8 positions match TRBD1. J was trimmed by 4 bases and V by 1 base; bases with no gene match: 7. The CDR3 loop spans 15 amino acids. Germline loops: CDR1 SGHNT, CDR2 YYREEE (reference sequence). The CDR3 DNA reads as TGTGCCAGCAGCTTGAAGGCCAGGGGGCAATACGAGCAGTACTTC. As protein: CASSLKARGQYEQYF.

In its sample, this clonotype was seen many times. The J gene is TRBJ1-2, the V gene TRBV6-1; D is unclear. V lost 5 bases to trimming and J lost 4 bases, with 8 bases between them. This CDR3 comprises 12 residues. Germline CDR1 reads MNHNS; CDR2 reads SASEGT. The CDR3 here is CASSYTIYGYTF. Written as DNA, the CDR3 is TGTGCCAGCAGTTATACGATCTATGGCTACACCTTC.

Note on this clonotype: With a much larger clone just one base away, this may be a read error. The chain joins TRBV5-5 to TRBJ1-5; 7 nucleotides line up with TRBD1. There are 15 residues in the CDR3. CDR1 is SGHKS, CDR2 YYEKEE, per germline (reference sequence). The CDR3 region is CAGSLQGERNQPQHF. In DNA, the CDR3 is TGTGCCGGCAGCTTGCAGGGGGAGAGAAATCAGCCCCAGCATTTT.

This clonotype was seen at least ten times. V usage is TRBV20-1 and J usage is TRBJ1-5, with D uncertain. Germline loops: CDR1 DFQATT, CDR2 SNEGSKA (reference sequence). The CDR3 is made up of 13 amino acids. Deletions cut 1 base from V and 1 base from J, with 5 bases between. In DNA, the CDR3 is TGCAGTGCTAGAGGTAACAGCAATCAGCCCCAGCATTTT. Its protein is CSARGNSNQPQHF.

This clonotype was seen repeatedly, ten times or more. V is TRBV2 and J is TRBJ2-5, with D perhaps matching TRBD1 (6 bases). Trimming cost V 6 bases and J 5 bases, with 13 bases left between them. Looked up from germline, CDR1 is SNHLY and CDR2 is FYNNEI. This CDR3 is 13 amino acids long. The CDR3 loop reads CASSPGVLETQYF. As DNA, the CDR3 is TGTGCCAGCAGCCCAGGGGTATTGGAGACCCAGTACTTC.

The gene calls are TRBV11-2 and TRBJ1-1; D gene ambiguous. This CDR3 spans 15 amino acids. The V end was cut by 0 bases, the J end by 5 bases, with 13 bases between. Germline V gene sequence: CDR1 SGHAT, CDR2 FQNNGV. The CDR3 loop reads CASSLDTRGTTEAFF. CDR3 coding DNA: TGTGCCAGCAGCTTAGACACTCGAGGCACAACTGAAGCTTTCTTT.

To note about this clonotype: This may be a read error, as it is one base from a much larger clone. The chain joins TRBV30 to TRBJ2-7; a weak D match, TRBD1 (5 bases). The CDR3 has 14 amino acids. V shed 2 bases and J shed 6 bases, with 17 bases lying between them. The germline CDR1 and CDR2 sequences are GTSNPN and SVGIG (reference sequence). The CDR3 here is CAWSILGLPREQYF. CDR3 DNA sequence: TGTGCCTGGAGTATCCTGGGGCTCCCCCGCGAGCAGTACTTC.

A word on this clonotype: An end of the junction differs from the germline gene, which may be a read error. The V gene is TRBV7-2, the J gene TRBJ2-6; 10 bases align to TRBD2. The CDR3 length is 17 residues. From germline, CDR1 is SGHTA and CDR2 FQGNSA. The CDR3 DNA reads TGTGCCAGCAGCTTAACTAGCGGGGTCTCTGGGGCCAGCGTCCTGACTTTC. Protein sequence: CASSLTSGVSGASVLTF.

The rearrangement joins TRBV10-3 to TRBJ1-2, with 7 bases fitting TRBD1. After removal of 3 bases from V and 4 bases from J, the junction contained 8 bases not matched to a gene. The germline V gene has CDR1 ENHRY and CDR2 SYGVKD. The CDR3 has 15 residues. CDR3 in amino acids: CAISERVGTVYGYTF. DNA of the CDR3: TGTGCCATCAGTGAACGGGTCGGGACAGTCTATGGCTACACCTTC.

This clonotype was seen a single time. The chain couples TRBV2 to TRBJ2-6; 10 bases are shared with TRBD2. J was trimmed by 0 bases and V by 8 bases; bases with no gene match: 4. The CDR3 is made up of 16 amino acids. Per germline, CDR1 SNHLY and CDR2 FYNNEI. CDR3 DNA sequence: TGTGCCAGCGGGAGCGGGGGGGACTCTGGGGCCAACGTCCTGACTTTC. Residues: CASGSGGDSGANVLTF.

Many counts were recorded for this clonotype. This sequence joins TRBV28 and TRBJ1-6; perhaps TRBD1 as D (6 bases). The CDR3 spans 14 residues. The V end was cut by 6 bases, the J end by 4 bases, with 10 bases between. Germline loops: CDR1 MDHEN, CDR2 SYDVKM. CDR3 nucleotides: TGTGCCAGCAGAGGGGGGGGGTATAATTCACCCCTCCACTTT. Translated: CASRGGGYNSPLHF.

Ten or more counts support this clonotype. This chain connects TRBV12-3 or TRBV12-4 to TRBJ1-5, with 7 bases that match TRBD1. The CDR3 consists of 17 residues. V lost 6 bases and J lost 0; bases outside the gene matches: 11. The CDR3: CASSWDRGGFSNQPQHF. In DNA form, the CDR3 reads TGTGCCAGCAGCTGGGACAGAGGTGGATTTAGCAATCAGCCCCAGCATTTT.

This clonotype showed up many times. CDR3 region: CASRLDLVGPQHF. As DNA, the CDR3 is TGTGCCAGCAGGCTTGACCTAGTTGGGCCCCAGCATTTT. The chain has TRBV12-3 or TRBV12-4 and TRBJ1-5, with D hard to call. V lost 6 bases and J lost 9, with 15 bases in between. The CDR3 length is 13 residues.

This clonotype was recorded at least ten times. The CDR3 region has the DNA TGTGCCTGGAGTCACGACAGGGGGGGTTTCGGAACCCAGTACTTC. Translation: CAWSHDRGGFGTQYF. The chain links TRBV30 to TRBJ2-5; TRBD1 matches at 9 bases. The CDR3 extends over 15 amino acids. V lost 2 bases to trimming and J lost 8 bases; unmatched junction nucleotides: 12. The germline CDR1 and CDR2 sequences are GTSNPN and SVGIG (reference sequence).

In this sample, this clonotype turned up many times. The J gene is TRBJ2-2, the V gene TRBV19; TRBD1 aligns across 7 bases. This CDR3 has 14 amino acids. Losses at the gene ends were 5 bases for V and 6 bases for J; bases not matched to a gene: 6. Germline V gene sequence: CDR1 LNHDA, CDR2 SQIVND (reference sequence). The CDR3 DNA sequence: TGTGCCAGTAGTGTACGACAGGGATCCGGGGAGCTGTTTTTT. This gives the protein CASSVRQGSGELFF. Combining the CDR3 with reference TRBV19 and TRBJ2-2 gives the whole variable domain DGGITQSPKYLFRKEGQNVTLSCEQNLNHDAMYWYRQDPGQGLRLIYYSQIVNDFQKGDIAEGYSVSREKKESFPLTVTSAQKNPTAFYLCASSVRQGSGELFFGEGSRLTVL.

The rearrangement links TRBV5-4 to TRBJ2-1; 14 bases fit TRBD2. V shed 4 bases, J shed 9 bases, and the junction held 3 bases outside the gene matches. CDR1 and CDR2 (germline): SGHNT, YYREEE (reference sequence). The CDR3 consists of 14 residues. The CDR3 nucleotides read TGTGCCAGCAGCGTCGGGACTAGCGGGAGTGAGCAGTTCTTC. It codes for CASSVGTSGSEQFF.

This clonotype occurred many times. The CDR3 is CASSQGDIRLYGYTF. The CDR3 nucleotides read TGTGCCAGCAGCCAAGGGGACATTCGACTCTATGGCTACACCTTC. The J gene is TRBJ1-2, the V gene TRBV14; D possibly corresponds to TRBD1 (6 bases). V was shortened by 1 base and J by 4 bases, with 13 bases between the two germline ends. Germline CDR1 reads SGHDN; CDR2 reads FVKESK. CDR3 length equals 15 residues. Variable domain in full (rest from reference TRBV14 and TRBJ1-2): EAGVTQFPSHSVIEKGQTVTLRCDPISGHDNLYWYRRVMGKEIKFLLHFVKESKQDESGMPNNRFLAERTGGTYSTLKVQPAELEDSGVYFCASSQGDIRLYGYTFGSGTRLTVV.

This clonotype appeared many times. The V call is TRBV6-5, the J call TRBJ1-3, with 8 nucleotides matching TRBD1. V shed 7 bases and J 6 bases; nucleotides not matched to a gene: 8. The CDR3 has 14 residues. The germline V gene has CDR1 MNHEY and CDR2 SVGAGI. Here the CDR3 DNA reads TGTGCCAGCATTCCTACAGGGGGTGCAAACACCATATATTTT. This sequence encodes CASIPTGGANTIYF.

This clonotype showed up many times. The CDR3 nucleotides are TGTGCCAGCGAGGGAGGGACTAGCGGGTACTACAGCTCCTACAATGAGCAGTTCTTC. As protein: CASEGGTSGYYSSYNEQFF. The chain is built from TRBV7-9 and TRBJ2-1; the match to TRBD2 covers 12 bases. Germline CDR1 is SEHNR and CDR2 is FQNEAQ (reference sequence). V dropped 8 bases and J dropped 0; count of bases not matched to a gene: 14. This CDR3 contains 19 residues.

The sample holds many counts of this clonotype. The chain carries TRBV5-1 and TRBJ2-7; 11 bases fit TRBD1. Germline values: CDR1 SGHRS, CDR2 YFSETQ. The V segment lost 3 bases and the J segment 4 bases; nucleotides outside the gene matches: 6. This CDR3 has 15 residues. The chain's CDR3 is CASSYSGTGGYEQYF. Written as DNA, the CDR3 is TGCGCCAGCAGCTACTCCGGGACAGGGGGATACGAGCAGTACTTC.

This clonotype was seen only once. A much bigger clone sits one base away, suggesting this may be a read error. The chain has TRBV20-1 and TRBJ1-5; D gene uncertain. Trimming took 5 bases from V and 4 from J, leaving 12 bases between them. Germline values: CDR1 DFQATT, CDR2 SNEGSKA (reference sequence). There are 13 residues in the CDR3. CDR3 bases: TGCAGTGCTGGCCGAGCGGGGAATCAGCCCCAGCATTTT. Translation: CSAGRAGNQPQHF.

This clonotype was seen many times. This sequence joins TRBV10-3 and TRBJ2-5; TRBD1 matches 7 bases. Losses at the gene ends were 2 bases for V and 4 bases for J; bases not matched to a gene: 7. Germline V gene sequence: CDR1 ENHRY, CDR2 SYGVKD. The CDR3 covers 15 residues. The chain's CDR3 is CAISETWTGGETQYF. CDR3 bases: TGTGCCATCAGTGAGACTTGGACAGGAGGAGAGACCCAGTACTTC.

This clonotype was recorded at least ten times. The rearrangement links TRBV7-9 to TRBJ1-2, with 7 bases fitting TRBD1. This CDR3 has 13 residues. Germline CDR1 and CDR2: SEHNR and FQNEAQ (reference sequence). V lost 7 bases, J lost 4 bases, and 6 bases stayed unmatched. CDR3 protein: CASTRQGVYGYTF. The CDR3 DNA sequence: TGTGCCAGCACCAGACAGGGCGTCTATGGCTACACCTTC.

Many counts were recorded for this clonotype. The rearrangement links TRBV5-1 to TRBJ1-2; D is ambiguous. The V gene lost 0 bases and the J gene lost 8 bases, with 14 bases spanning the gap. This CDR3 contains 14 residues. Germline V CDR1 and CDR2: SGHRS, YFSETQ. CDR3 DNA: TGCGCCAGCAGCTTGGGACCTTCCACGGGAGGCTACACCTTC. Amino acid sequence: CASSLGPSTGGYTF.

Details on this clonotype: This clone may be a read error of a much larger clone one base away. The chain couples TRBV25-1 to TRBJ2-6; 10 nucleotides line up with TRBD1. The CDR3 spans 17 residues. V shed 11 bases and J 0 bases; nucleotides not matched to a gene: 10. The germline V gene encodes CDR1 MGHDK and CDR2 SYGVNS. The CDR3 is CAGGGQGVTSGANVLTF. CDR3 DNA sequence: TGTGCCGGCGGAGGACAGGGGGTAACCTCTGGGGCCAACGTCCTGACTTTC.

This clonotype was seen repeatedly, ten times or more. V and J are TRBV30 and TRBJ2-1; D is ambiguous. V lost 5 bases and J 2 bases, leaving 10 bases between the germline ends. CDR3 length: 13 amino acids. Germline values: CDR1 GTSNPN, CDR2 SVGIG (reference sequence). The CDR3 protein is CAWAGRTYNEQFF. CDR3 DNA sequence: TGTGCCTGGGCTGGGCGGACCTACAATGAGCAGTTCTTC.